This T cell receptor (beta chain) was obtained from a study of blood T cell dynamics during melanoma immunotherapy. The time point: pre-treatment baseline. V lost 4 bases, J lost 4 bases, and 12 bases stayed unmatched. The germline CDR1 and CDR2 sequences are GTSNPN and SVGIG (reference sequence). This CDR3 is built from 16 residues. The table came from immunoSEQ multiplex PCR; TCRdb's copy has only in-frame clones and leaves some out. The sample lists more than 10,000 clones, approximately 84% occurring once. The specimen comprised blood, sampled from a patient treated with checkpoint blockade. V is TRBV30 and J is TRBJ1-2, with 10 bases fitting TRBD1. This clonotype was sampled from a human donor with melanoma. CDR3 coding DNA: TGTGCCTGGAAAATTTTATCAGGGACAGGGGCCTATGGCTACACCTTC. Translated, it gives CAWKILSGTGAYGYTF.